The entry below gives a single T cell receptor (beta chain) sequence along with its context. Its ends do not fully match the called genes, so a read error is possible. Germline V gene lookup returns CDR1 MNHEY and CDR2 SVGEGT. The CDR3 runs 18 residues. This entry comes from a study of blood T cell repertoires in COVID-19. Study-wide context: Samples taken during acute and convalescent COVID-19 were collected in the United States, Italy and Spain. The cDNA or gDNA used as material had been derived from T cells, B-cell-depleted T cells, or PBMCs.

Methods used by the authors: Estimation of nucleated cell counts was performed using reference gene primer amplification. Profiling relied on immunoSEQ multiplex PCR, and the TCRdb table lists in-frame clones only, not all of them. V and J calls plus clone size are reproduced from that table; the DNA served to infer D and trimming. Of about 490,000 clones in the sample, approximately 85% were seen once. The specimen was peripheral blood. This clonotype was sampled from a human donor in a cohort sampled during active COVID-19. This rearrangement joins TRBV6-2 or TRBV6-3 to TRBJ1-6; the match to TRBD1 covers 10 bases. For the CDR3, the DNA is TGTGCCAGCAGCTACTCAACGACAGGGGGCGACCTGAATTCACCCCTCCACTTT. Protein: CASSYSTTGGDLNSPLHF.